The entry below gives a single TCR beta chain sequence along with its context. Its antigen is as yet unknown. These data belong to a study of cytomegalovirus exposure and HLA in healthy donors. 60 Vbeta and 13 Jbeta primers were used in PCR. Libraries were prepared by immunoSEQ multiplex PCR; TCRdb keeps only in-frame clonotypes and omits some of them. The sample carries about 160,000 clones, 84% recorded once. Overall study findings and caveats: Earlier analysis found most TCR beta V segments productive about 87% or about 30% of the time.

The V gene lost 9 bases and the J gene lost 2 bases, with 12 bases spanning the gap. The CDR3 totals 13 residues. The germline V gene has CDR1 LNHDA and CDR2 SQIVND (reference sequence). This chain connects TRBV19 to TRBJ2-3; D is perhaps TRBD2 (5 bases). Sequencing was carried out using PBMCs. The sequence was obtained from a man aged 50-59 years in good health and CMV-seropositive. Here the CDR3 DNA reads TGTGCCAGCAGGACTCCCGTCACAGATACGCAGTATTTT. Its translation: CASRTPVTDTQYF. The variable domain in full, completed from reference TRBV19 and TRBJ2-3, reads DGGITQSPKYLFRKEGQNVTLSCEQNLNHDAMYWYRQDPGQGLRLIYYSQIVNDFQKGDIAEGYSVSREKKESFPLTVTSAQKNPTAFYLCASRTPVTDTQYFGPGTRLTVL.